This T cell receptor beta chain was captured by sequencing in a study of T cell repertoires in cytomegalovirus infection. A single record per CDR3 protein comes from TCRdb applying MiXCR to the reads. The table has about 55,000 distinct CDR3 sequences, over 15% seen once. Concerning this clonotype itself: Its matching antigen is unknown.

The CDR3 extends over 15 amino acids. The germline CDR1 and CDR2 sequences are SGHDT and YYEEEE. The ends were cut back, 0 bases at V and 2 bases at J, with 9 bases in the middle. Sequenced here: CD8+ T cells from cultured PBMCs, sampled from culture after CMV antigen stimulation. This sequence joins TRBV5-6 and TRBJ1-5; D perhaps matches TRBD1 (5 bases). This receptor was obtained from a human donor in good health (CMV status not recorded). Some clones in this sample may be carry-over from other donors' samples. CDR3 loop: CASSLAGGGNQPQHF. The CDR3, as DNA: TGTGCCAGCAGCTTGGCTGGGGGGGGCAATCAGCCCCAGCATTTT.